The 32 T cell receptor beta chains below were found in one sample sequenced in a study of technical replicates of blood from a handful of donors. Libraries were prepared by immunoSEQ multiplex PCR; TCRdb keeps only in-frame clonotypes and omits some of them. In the table there are approximately 97,000 clones, roughly 96% of which are singletons. The sample consisted of T cells isolated from PBMCs. The source is a human donor in good health.

This rearrangement joins TRBV7-9 to TRBJ2-1; 13 positions agree with TRBD2. The CDR3 totals 17 residues. CDR1 is SEHNR, CDR2 FQNEAQ, per germline (reference sequence). Unmatched junction bases numbered 4, after V lost 1 base and J lost 4 bases. The CDR3 reads CASSLEGLAGTYNEQFF. The CDR3, as DNA: TGTGCCAGCAGCTTAGAGGGACTAGCGGGGACTTACAATGAGCAGTTCTTC.

The chain employs TRBV20-1 and TRBJ1-1; maybe TRBD1 (6 bases). This CDR3 contains 11 residues. V lost 5 bases and J 4 bases, leaving 8 bases between the germline ends. Germline-derived CDR1 and CDR2 are DFQATT and SNEGSKA (reference sequence). CDR3: CSALDSTEAFF. Here the CDR3 DNA reads TGCAGTGCTCTGGACAGCACTGAAGCTTTCTTT.

CDR3 sequence reads: CASGFINREAFF. The CDR3 nucleotides read TGTGCCAGTGGATTTATTAACAGAGAAGCTTTCTTT. The chain links TRBV19 to TRBJ1-1, with D uncertain. Trimming stripped 8 bases from V and 8 bases from J, with 15 bases between. The CDR3 loop spans 12 amino acids. Germline V gene sequence: CDR1 LNHDA, CDR2 SQIVND (reference sequence).

The chain employs TRBV10-3 and TRBJ2-7; a weak D match, TRBD2 (6 bases). With 8 bases removed from V and 0 bases from J, the gap between germline ends came to 11 bases. CDR3 length: 13 amino acids. Per the germline V gene, CDR1 is ENHRY and CDR2 is SYGVKD. This CDR3 reads CAIGDLPSYEQYF. Here the CDR3 DNA reads TGTGCCATCGGGGACTTACCCTCCTACGAGCAGTACTTC.

This chain uses TRBV19 with TRBJ2-1, with 8 bases lining up with TRBD2. The CDR3 spans 17 residues. V was clipped by 5 bases and J by 4 bases; unmatched bases: 13. The germline V gene encodes CDR1 LNHDA and CDR2 SQIVND (reference sequence). The DNA of the CDR3 is TGTGCCAGTAGTCCCGTAGATGGACTAGCTAGATACAATGAGCAGTTCTTC. It encodes CASSPVDGLARYNEQFF.

The table lists this clone with a count of one. The chain links TRBV19 to TRBJ2-7; possibly TRBD1 for D (5 bases). V lost 5 bases to trimming and J lost 4 bases, with 12 bases between them. Germline loops: CDR1 LNHDA, CDR2 SQIVND (reference sequence). This CDR3 has 13 residues. The DNA for the CDR3 is TGTGCCAGTAGTCCCGGACACTCATACGAGCAGTACTTC. The encoded protein is CASSPGHSYEQYF.

The chain links TRBV4-2 to TRBJ2-1; 11 nucleotides agree with TRBD2. The CDR3 totals 17 residues. V shed 0 bases, J shed 4 bases, and the junction held 5 bases outside the gene matches. Germline values: CDR1 LGHNA, CDR2 YNFKEQ. Written as DNA, the CDR3 is TGTGCCAGCAGCCAAGATACGACTAGCGGGGTATACAATGAGCAGTTCTTC. The encoded protein is CASSQDTTSGVYNEQFF.

The chain employs TRBV30 and TRBJ2-2; no reliable D call. The CDR3 spans 14 residues. Germline-derived CDR1 and CDR2 are GTSNPN and SVGIG (reference sequence). V was shortened by 2 bases and J by 1 base, with 8 bases between the two germline ends. The CDR3 here is CAWSSQVNTGELFF. The DNA for the CDR3 is TGTGCCTGGAGTTCCCAGGTGAACACCGGGGAGCTGTTTTTT.

The chain combines TRBV7-6 with TRBJ1-3; unclear D gene. The germline V gene encodes CDR1 SGHVS and CDR2 FNYEAQ. CDR3 length: 15 residues. The V end lost 0 bases, the J end lost 0 bases, and 6 bases lay between the germline ends. CDR3 DNA sequence: TGTGCCAGCAGCTTAGCAACGAGCTCTGGAAACACCATATATTTT. Amino acid sequence: CASSLATSSGNTIYF.

V usage is TRBV5-8 and J usage is TRBJ2-3; 12 bases fit TRBD2. V dropped 1 base and J dropped 4; count of bases not matched to a gene: 4. The CDR3 sequence is 16 residues long. From germline, CDR1 is SGHTS and CDR2 YDEGEE. In DNA form, the CDR3 reads TGTGCCAGCAGCTTGTCACTAGCGGGAGGATCAGATACGCAGTATTTT. It encodes CASSLSLAGGSDTQYF.

The chain employs TRBV6-6 and TRBJ1-5; no clear D gene. Trimming stripped 5 bases from V and 0 bases from J, with 8 bases between. There are 14 residues in the CDR3. Germline values: CDR1 MNHNY, CDR2 SVGAGI (reference sequence). In DNA, the CDR3 is TGTGCCAGCAGTACACATATTAGCAATCAGCCCCAGCATTTT. Its translation is CASSTHISNQPQHF.

The genes are TRBV2 and TRBJ1-1; D gene unclear. Germline V gene sequence: CDR1 SNHLY, CDR2 FYNNEI. The CDR3 totals 14 residues. The V end lost 4 bases, the J end lost 1 base, and 10 bases lay between the germline ends. CDR3 in amino acids: CASSGAGRNTEAFF. CDR3 DNA: TGTGCCAGCAGTGGCGCGGGGAGGAACACTGAAGCTTTCTTT.

The sample holds one count of this clone. V usage is TRBV7-3 and J usage is TRBJ1-1, with TRBD1 identical over 9 bases. V lost 5 bases and J lost 4; bases outside the gene matches: 11. The CDR3 consists of 16 residues. Germline V gene lookup returns CDR1 SGHTA and CDR2 FQGTGA. In DNA form, the CDR3 reads TGTGCCAGCAGCCCGCCGGGACAGGGTATGACCACTGAAGCTTTCTTT. The encoded protein is CASSPPGQGMTTEAFF.

The chain has TRBV2 and TRBJ2-1, with D possibly TRBD2 on 8 matching bases. Trimming cost V 8 bases and J 6 bases, with 20 bases left between them. The CDR3 is 15 residues long. The germline V gene encodes CDR1 SNHLY and CDR2 FYNNEI. The CDR3 bases are TGTGCCAGCCGGGGGGGGGACAGAGGGGGCAATGAGCAGTTCTTC. It yields the protein CASRGGDRGGNEQFF.

The gene calls are TRBV5-1 and TRBJ2-7; 10 bases agree with TRBD2. V trimming: 5 bases; J trimming: 2 bases; junction bases outside the gene matches: 1. This CDR3 has 13 residues. CDR1 is SGHRS, CDR2 YFSETQ, per germline. This CDR3 reads CASRTSGTYEQYF. CDR3 nucleotide sequence: TGCGCCAGCAGAACTAGCGGGACCTACGAGCAGTACTTC.

This clone appeared once. CDR3 sequence: CASSLSGERTEAFF. In DNA form, the CDR3 reads TGTGCCAGCAGCCTCAGTGGAGAGAGGACTGAAGCTTTCTTT. The chain joins TRBV7-8 to TRBJ1-1; D remains unclear. The CDR3 runs 14 residues. The V end was cut by 5 bases, the J end by 5 bases, with 15 bases between. CDR1 and CDR2 from the germline V gene are SGHVS and FQNEAQ.

This chain's CDR3 is CASSLTRGAGELFF. Here the CDR3 DNA reads TGTGCCAGCAGTTTAACGCGGGGGGCCGGGGAGCTGTTTTTT. The V gene is TRBV27, the J gene TRBJ2-2; TRBD2 aligns across 8 bases. In germline, CDR1 is MNHEY, CDR2 SMNVEV (reference sequence). The CDR3 has 14 amino acids. V dropped 2 bases and J dropped 6; count of bases not matched to a gene: 2.

V usage is TRBV7-2 and J usage is TRBJ1-1; D not resolved. V lost 1 base, J lost 4 bases, and 13 bases lay in between. Per germline, CDR1 SGHTA and CDR2 FQGNSA. The CDR3 has 15 residues. The CDR3 DNA follows: TGTGCCAGCAGCTTAGGGGTTTTACGGAGCACTGAAGCTTTCTTT. Protein product: CASSLGVLRSTEAFF.

The V gene is TRBV2, the J gene TRBJ2-7, with a possible D match to TRBD1 (6 bases). The CDR3 spans 12 residues. The germline V and J ends were trimmed by 3 bases and 5 bases, with 8 bases remaining between them. Germline V CDR1 and CDR2: SNHLY, FYNNEI. CDR3 bases: TGTGCCAGCAGTGACGACAGGCACGAGCAGTACTTC. It codes for CASSDDRHEQYF.

V is TRBV7-2 and J is TRBJ2-1; no clear D gene. Germline CDR1 SGHTA, CDR2 FQGNSA. Trimming removed 1 base from V and 4 bases from J, with 11 bases in between. CDR3 length: 15 amino acids. The CDR3 nucleotides are TGTGCCAGCAGCTTAGAATTGGCAGGATACAATGAGCAGTTCTTC. This encodes CASSLELAGYNEQFF.

The rearrangement links TRBV7-9 to TRBJ1-4; TRBD1 matches at 8 bases. Germline V gives CDR1 SEHNR, CDR2 FQNEAQ (reference sequence). V gave up 3 bases and J gave up 2 bases; unmatched junction bases: 5. The CDR3 extends over 16 amino acids. This CDR3 is CASSFGRGQTNEKLFF. The DNA of the CDR3 is TGTGCCAGCAGCTTCGGCAGGGGGCAGACTAATGAAAAACTGTTTTTT.

This chain joins TRBV10-2 and TRBJ2-1; D possibly corresponds to TRBD1 (6 bases). Germline CDR1 and CDR2: WSHSY and SAAADI. V gave up 8 bases and J gave up 5 bases, with 19 bases separating them. There are 15 residues in the CDR3. The CDR3 region is CASRPGHPSNNEQFF. In DNA form, the CDR3 reads TGCGCCAGCCGGCCGGGACACCCATCTAACAATGAGCAGTTCTTC.

This sequence joins TRBV27 and TRBJ2-2; weak D call: TRBD1 (5 bases). Germline V lookup: CDR1 MNHEY, CDR2 SMNVEV (reference sequence). The CDR3 loop spans 15 amino acids. V shed 8 bases and J shed 8 bases, with 21 bases lying between them. In DNA form, the CDR3 reads TGTGCCAGCCAATTTAGGGGCCCAAGATTAGGGGAGCTGTTTTTT. It yields the protein CASQFRGPRLGELFF.

The chain uses TRBV6-1 and TRBJ1-1; the D is unclear. Trimming removed 2 bases from V and 0 bases from J, with 13 bases in between. The CDR3 sequence is 16 residues long. Germline CDR1 MNHNS, CDR2 SASEGT. CDR3 region: CASSELLIYVNTEAFF. CDR3 DNA sequence: TGTGCCAGCAGTGAATTACTAATTTACGTGAACACTGAAGCTTTCTTT.

The DNA for the CDR3 is TGTGCCAGCAGCTTGGCCGTGTGGCGGGGACTAAACACTGAAGCTTTCTTT. Protein: CASSLAVWRGLNTEAFF. V gene TRBV5-6 combines with J gene TRBJ1-1; TRBD1 might be the D (5 bases). This CDR3 region has 17 residues. Germline CDR1 is SGHDT and CDR2 is YYEEEE. Trimming left V 0 bases short and J 2 bases short, with 17 bases between.

The chain carries TRBV5-4 and TRBJ2-5, with D tentatively TRBD1 (6 bases). The CDR3 runs to 19 residues. Germline V gene data show CDR1 as SGHNT and CDR2 as YYREEE (reference sequence). Trimming left V 4 bases short and J 1 base short, with 26 bases between. The CDR3 bases are TGTGCCAGCAGCCCATCAGTGGGACAAGTTAACTTCGGCCAAGAGACCCAGTACTTC. Translated, it gives CASSPSVGQVNFGQETQYF. Filled out from reference TRBV5-4 and TRBJ2-5, the complete variable domain reads ETGVTQSPTHLIKTRGQQVTLRCSSQSGHNTVSWYQQALGQGPQFIFQYYREEENGRGNFPPRFSGLQFPNYSSELNVNALELDDSALYLCASSPSVGQVNFGQETQYFGPGTRLLVL.

This rearrangement joins TRBV11-3 to TRBJ1-1; D gene uncertain. The CDR3 contains 14 residues. Germline V gives CDR1 SGHNT, CDR2 YENEEA. Trimming took 5 bases from V and 2 from J, leaving 12 bases between them. The CDR3 reads CASSQTRLNTEAFF. In DNA form, the CDR3 reads TGTGCCAGCAGCCAAACCAGGTTAAACACTGAAGCTTTCTTT.

The chain recombines TRBV11-3 with TRBJ2-7; no definite D call. There are 15 residues in the CDR3. V was clipped by 3 bases and J by 0 bases, with 12 bases between them. Germline values: CDR1 SGHNT, CDR2 YENEEA. The CDR3 nucleotides read TGTGCCAGCAGCTTTAACACCCACATCTCCTACGAGCAGTACTTC. Translated: CASSFNTHISYEQYF.

The V gene is TRBV30, the J gene TRBJ2-7; no clear D. This CDR3 region has 11 residues. V was clipped by 3 bases and J by 7 bases, with 10 bases between them. Looked up from germline, CDR1 is GTSNPN and CDR2 is SVGIG (reference sequence). In DNA form, the CDR3 reads TGTGCCTGGAGCTATAAGATTGAGCAGTACTTC. Residues: CAWSYKIEQYF.

The J gene is TRBJ2-1, the V gene TRBV10-1, with 9 bases fitting TRBD2. V gave up 3 bases and J gave up 4 bases; unmatched junction bases: 4. The length of the CDR3 is 15 residues. In germline, CDR1 is WNHNN, CDR2 SYGVQD (reference sequence). The CDR3 DNA is TGCGCCAGCAGTGAAAGTCTAGCGGGGTACAATGAGCAGTTCTTC. It yields the protein CASSESLAGYNEQFF.

The V call is TRBV6-6, the J call TRBJ2-4; tentative D call: TRBD2 (5 bases). Between the trimmed V and J ends, which lost 6 bases and 6 bases, there was a span of 18 bases. The CDR3 has 15 amino acids. Germline assignment: CDR1 MNHNY and CDR2 SVGAGI (reference sequence). The CDR3 nucleotides are TGTGCCAGCAGCGATCTCGAGGGTCTCAGAAACATTCAGTACTTC. It encodes CASSDLEGLRNIQYF.

The chain uses TRBV18 and TRBJ2-5, with 11 bases identical to TRBD1. Germline CDR1 and CDR2: KGHSH and LQKENI. After removal of 0 bases from V and 5 bases from J, the junction contained 8 bases not matched to a gene. CDR3 length: 17 residues. CDR3 protein: CASSPPERTGGTETQYF. The CDR3 region has the DNA TGTGCCAGCTCACCACCGGAGAGGACAGGGGGCACTGAGACCCAGTACTTC.